This entry is about one TCR beta chain. Its antigen remains undetermined. One base away there is no much larger clone; base qualities are not given. The record originates from a study of blood T cell repertoires in COVID-19 (TCRdb year 2020). Regarding the complete study: Collaborator samples came from the United States, Italy and Spain and covered acute and convalescent phases of COVID-19. The sample metadata nearly always contained a de-identified subject ID, COVID-19 status, age in years and sex. The repertoires were released in a freely available public database meant as a resource for research on the immune response to SARS-CoV-2. Where available, HLA class I and class II types were obtained from metadata supplied by the sample provider rather than from assay-based typing. The prospective study material was composed of cDNA or gDNA derived from T cells, B-cell-depleted T cells, or PBMCs. Subjects who had been exposed to COVID-19, were actively infected with it, or had recovered from it provided the deeply sampled blood TCRbeta repertoires that made up the dataset. Samples came from the ongoing ImmuneRACE study (first 160 participants) plus 1,254 subjects from 6 global collaborators. What the study reported, not specific to this receptor: The quantity of clinical and demographic metadata differed by source and by participant and was supplied without curation.

TCRbeta CDR3 regions were amplified from genomic DNA by means of the immunoSEQ Assay, a bias-controlled multiplex PCR. In the paper's pipeline: The number of nucleated cells in each sample was estimated by amplification of reference gene primers within the assay. Sequence reads were collapsed and filtered to measure the absolute abundance of every unique TCRbeta CDR3 rearrangement. Productive Simpson clonality was computed per sample as the square root of Simpson's diversity index over productive rearrangements. Drawn from immuneACCESS, this table holds only the in-frame rearrangements with V and J called that TCRdb kept. Clones are partly lost; checked studies trace under half to an unresolved V gene and leave the rest unexplained. The V and J calls and clone size come from that table; D and trimming were worked out from the DNA. The sample table lists approximately 160,000 clones, more than 85% of them with a count of one. The ten largest account for 6% to 7.5% of the sample.

Enrolling through a virtual design, the prospective study's participants ranged in age from roughly 18 to 89 years and lived across 20 to 25 United States geographic areas. To assign participants to cohorts, the prospective study relied on clinical history that participants themselves reported in a screening survey and a study questionnaire. For ImmuneRACE Cohort 3, a participant was defined as recovered based on two consecutive negative NP/OP PCR tests, clearance by a healthcare professional, or resolution of symptoms. In the prospective study, whole blood, serum and a nasopharyngeal or oropharyngeal swab were collected from each participant by mobile phlebotomists. Additional blood draws and questionnaires over an approximately two-month period could optionally be provided by prospective study participants. Before DNA extraction, prospective study blood samples were shipped either frozen or at room temperature.

The sequence was collected from a woman in her fifties or sixties who had recovered from COVID-19. The sequenced sample was PBMCs or T cells enriched from blood (not recorded which).

The sequenced DNA is TGTGCCAGCAGTCCCGGGACAACCGGAAACACCATATATTTT. The resulting protein is CASSPGTTGNTIYF. The chain links TRBV28 with TRBJ1-3, with TRBD1 tentatively as D gene (6 bases match). The cysteine opens and the phenylalanine closes a CDR3 of 14 amino acids. Only CDR3 DNA remains: 42 bases, in frame from the first base. V is clipped by 5 bases and J by 4 bases, and the sequence between their germline boundaries is 12 bases long. CDR1 MDHEN and CDR2 SYDVKM were looked up in the germline V gene. With the portions outside the CDR3 filled from the reference TRBV28 and TRBJ1-3 genes, the complete variable region becomes DVKVTQSSRYLVKRTGEKVFLECVQDMDHENMFWYRQDPGLGLRLIYFSYDVKMKEKGDIPEGYSVSREKKERFSLILESASTNQTSMYLCASSPGTTGNTIYFGEGSWLTVV.